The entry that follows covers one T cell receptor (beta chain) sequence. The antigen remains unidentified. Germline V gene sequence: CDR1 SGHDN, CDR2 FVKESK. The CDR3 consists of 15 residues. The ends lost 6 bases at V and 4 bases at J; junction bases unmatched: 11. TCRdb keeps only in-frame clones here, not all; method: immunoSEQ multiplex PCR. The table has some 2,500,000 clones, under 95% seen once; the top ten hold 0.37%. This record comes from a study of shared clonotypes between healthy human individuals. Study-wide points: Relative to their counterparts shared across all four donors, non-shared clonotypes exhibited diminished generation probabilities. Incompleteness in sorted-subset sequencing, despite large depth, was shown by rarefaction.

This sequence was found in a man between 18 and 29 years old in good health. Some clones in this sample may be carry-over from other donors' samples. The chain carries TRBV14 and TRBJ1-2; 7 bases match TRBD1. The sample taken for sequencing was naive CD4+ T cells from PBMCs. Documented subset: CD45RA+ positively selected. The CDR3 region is CASRPTGQMPYGYTF. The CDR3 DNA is TGTGCCAGCAGACCGACGGGACAGATGCCCTATGGCTACACCTTC.